The rows below give T cell receptor beta chains drawn from one sample of a study of radiotherapy plus CTLA-4 blockade in lung cancer. Assay: immunoSEQ multiplex PCR; the TCRdb copy retains only in-frame clones and omits some. The data hold some 100,000 clones, with about 80% observed a single time. Sequencing used peripheral blood, obtained from a patient treated with radiotherapy plus ipilimumab. These receptors originate from a human donor with non-small cell lung cancer that progressed on radiotherapy plus ipilimumab. The CDR3 runs from the conserved cysteine through the conserved F or W. Each record gives: V gene, D gene, J gene, CDR3 protein. D genes are given only for firm matches.

TRBV7-2	-	TRBJ1-4	CASSEGGATNEKLFF
TRBV19	-	TRBJ1-1	CASSQGLNTEAFF
TRBV30	TRBD1	TRBJ2-5	CAWGSGQGIETQYF
TRBV7-2	-	TRBJ2-7	CASSFYGGRAYEQYF
TRBV23-1	-	TRBJ1-2	CASSQSRATGDYGYTF
TRBV19	-	TRBJ1-6	CASSIQAAARSYNSPLHF
TRBV28	-	TRBJ1-1	CASSSVTEAFF
TRBV11-2	TRBD2	TRBJ2-3	CASSPARGAGGLDTQYF
TRBV2	-	TRBJ1-4	CATTATRNHEKLFF
TRBV18	-	TRBJ1-5	CASSRLRQEVLNQPQHF
TRBV28	-	TRBJ1-2	CARGCGYTF
TRBV28	-	TRBJ1-4	CASSLGEKLFF
TRBV19	-	TRBJ2-2	CAVRQGWNTGELFF
TRBV6-1	TRBD1	TRBJ2-1	CASSESDAGTGFNEQFF
TRBV15	-	TRBJ2-1	CATSRVPLRSTDEQFF
TRBV9	-	TRBJ2-7	CASSVESEWREQYF
TRBV29-1	-	TRBJ2-1	CSVAWQVILLNNEQFF
TRBV4-2	TRBD1	TRBJ1-5	CASSQEQGMGGQPQHF
TRBV7-7	-	TRBJ2-5	CASSSQPGTKGTQYF
TRBV7-7	-	TRBJ2-5	CASSLVGRDGETQYF
TRBV5-1	TRBD1	TRBJ2-7	CASSSGQGPYEQYF
TRBV7-2	-	TRBJ2-1	CASSLALAYYNEQFF
TRBV14	-	TRBJ1-2	CASSQDRELGDGYTF
TRBV19	-	TRBJ1-1	CASSTLGGTEAFF
TRBV30	TRBD1	TRBJ2-2	CAWSVDRDNTGELFF
TRBV27	TRBD1	TRBJ2-7	CASSLMGSRVGTQGKSPYEQYF